Given below is one T cell receptor (beta chain) in context. This clonotype was counted only a few times. The specificity of this receptor is unknown. The sample holds no much larger clone one base away, and base qualities are not on file. This entry is derived from a study of response to subunit inactivated influenza vaccine (dated by TCRdb to the late 2010s). Study-wide context: The study used deep quantitative T cell receptor repertoire profiling to track responses to a trivalent subunit inactivated influenza vaccine. The full study reports these points: It was suggested by the authors that each seasonal influenza vaccination may recruit only a limited number of new T cells.

The CDR3 measures 16 amino acids from cysteine to phenylalanine. Here the CDR3 DNA is all that survives: 48 bases in frame from base 1. The germline V gene supplies CDR1 SGHTA and CDR2 FQGNSA. Trimming accounts for 3 bases at V and 5 bases at J, while the number of junction bases matched to no gene is 6. To prepare the library, RT-PCR was applied. The sequencing machine was an Illumina HiSeq 2500. TCRdb reprocessed the public reads (quality trimming at Q25 with fastp, clone calling with MiXCR) and kept in-frame beta chains. Rows with one shared CDR3 protein collapse into an entry with the most common genes and DNA. The sample records around 580,000 distinct CDR3 sequences, around 13% of which are singletons. The top ten clonotypes cover 11% of the sample.

The sample here was PBMCs from blood, taken roughly 12 days after vaccination. The rearranged chain carries TRBV7-2 and TRBJ2-2; 10 bases in the middle match TRBD1. The receptor was isolated from a man in his fifties or sixties who received an inactivated influenza vaccine. Donor details come from another sample of the same person, matched by shared clones. The sequenced DNA: TGTGCCAGCAGCTTCCCGGGACAGGGGAGGACCGGGGAGCTGTTTTTT. It is translated as CASSFPGQGRTGELFF.